These 28 T cell receptor beta chains share one sample of origin, sequenced in a study of cytomegalovirus exposure and HLA in healthy donors (dated by TCRdb to about 2017). The library was built by means of the immunoSEQ multiplex PCR assay. Sourced from immuneACCESS, this table was stored by TCRdb with only in-frame sequences that have V and J called. A share of the clones is absent; for the studies checked, an unresolved V gene accounts for under half, and the remainder has no known explanation. The sample table contains roughly 130,000 clones; only one count was recorded for 85% to 90% of them. The top ten constitute about 3.5% of the sample. Input material: PBMCs. These receptors were taken from a man between 25 and 39 years old in good health and CMV-seronegative.

The chain employs TRBV28 and TRBJ2-7; 8 bases align to TRBD1. CDR1 and CDR2 from the germline V gene are MDHEN and SYDVKM. This CDR3 has 17 residues. V shed 5 bases, J shed 5 bases, and the junction held 17 bases outside the gene matches. The CDR3 nucleotides are TGTGCCAGCAGTCTCTGGACAGGGTATGGGTCCTTCCACGAGCAGTACTTC. It translates to CASSLWTGYGSFHEQYF.

The V and J genes are TRBV4-2 and TRBJ2-5, with 9 bases fitting TRBD2. From germline, CDR1 is LGHNA and CDR2 YNFKEQ. The trim removed 2 bases at V and 5 bases at J, leaving 6 bases unmatched. CDR3 length: 15 residues. This CDR3 is CASSQRRGGRETQYF. The CDR3 nucleotides are TGTGCCAGCAGCCAACGGCGGGGGGGCCGGGAGACCCAGTACTTC.

V gene TRBV5-1 combines with J gene TRBJ1-1; D gene uncertain. This CDR3 is built from 15 residues. Trimming removed 0 bases at V and 3 bases at J, with 12 bases between. Germline CDR1 SGHRS, CDR2 YFSETQ. CDR3 nucleotide sequence: TGCGCCAGCAGCTTGGATGGCCCTCGGGACACTGAAGCTTTCTTT. Protein: CASSLDGPRDTEAFF.

The V and J genes are TRBV6-5 and TRBJ2-7; TRBD1 agrees at 10 bases. With V trimmed by 6 bases and J by 5 bases, 4 bases remained unmatched. In germline, CDR1 is MNHEY, CDR2 SVGAGI. CDR3 length equals 13 residues. Here the CDR3 reads CASSSDRGNEQYF. Written as DNA, the CDR3 is TGTGCCAGCAGCTCGGACAGGGGGAACGAGCAGTACTTC.

Written as DNA, the CDR3 is TGTGCCAGCAGTAAAGGGGTGGGACTGTCCTACGAGCAGTACTTC. Its protein is CASSKGVGLSYEQYF. The chain couples TRBV6-1 to TRBJ2-7; possible D gene TRBD2, 6 bases. The V and J ends lost 5 bases and 1 base respectively, with 15 bases between them. The length of the CDR3 is 15 residues. From germline, CDR1 is MNHNS and CDR2 SASEGT.

This chain links TRBV2 with TRBJ2-7; 10 nucleotides line up with TRBD2. The CDR3 extends over 15 amino acids. Germline assignment: CDR1 SNHLY and CDR2 FYNNEI. V lost 5 bases to trimming and J lost 3 bases; unmatched junction nucleotides: 7. The CDR3 DNA reads TGTGCCAGCAGTCGAAGCGGGGGGGAAATCTACGAGCAGTACTTC. Protein sequence: CASSRSGGEIYEQYF.

The CDR3 DNA is TGCGCCAGCAGCTTCGGGGGGGAGAGTTACAATGAGCAGTTCTTC. This encodes CASSFGGESYNEQFF. The chain uses TRBV5-1 and TRBJ2-1, with TRBD2 matching 8 bases. CDR3 size: 15 residues. CDR1 and CDR2 from the germline V gene are SGHRS and YFSETQ. The V segment lost 2 bases and the J segment 4 bases; nucleotides outside the gene matches: 5.

The rearrangement links TRBV28 to TRBJ1-1, with TRBD1 identical over 10 bases. The CDR3 is 14 residues long. The J segment lost 5 bases and the V segment lost 6 bases, leaving 6 bases of the junction unmatched. Looked up from germline, CDR1 is MDHEN and CDR2 is SYDVKM. The CDR3 DNA reads as TGTGCCAGCAGCCGATGGACAGGGGGAACTGAAGCTTTCTTT. It encodes CASSRWTGGTEAFF.

This chain links TRBV18 with TRBJ2-7, with TRBD2 matching 8 bases. This CDR3 is 14 amino acids long. V gave up 5 bases and J gave up 0 bases; unmatched junction bases: 3. CDR1 KGHSH and CDR2 LQKENI come from the germline V gene. The CDR3 DNA follows: TGTGCCAGCTCAGGGACTAGGGGCTCCTACGAGCAGTACTTC. It codes for CASSGTRGSYEQYF.

This rearrangement joins TRBV9 to TRBJ2-4; D perhaps matches TRBD2 (6 bases). In germline, CDR1 is SGDLS, CDR2 YYNGEE. There are 14 residues in the CDR3. Trimming took 0 bases from V and 8 from J, leaving 12 bases between them. The CDR3 DNA is TGTGCCAGCAGCGTAGAAGAAAGGAGGGACATTCAGTACTTC. It codes for CASSVEERRDIQYF.

The V gene is TRBV6-6, the J gene TRBJ1-2; a possible D gene is TRBD1 (6 bases). This CDR3 comprises 14 residues. Trimming took off 5 bases at V and 3 bases at J, with 13 bases between the two ends. Germline CDR1 MNHNY, CDR2 SVGAGI (reference sequence). This chain's CDR3 is CASSTWDTDYGYTF. The DNA for the CDR3 is TGTGCCAGCAGTACTTGGGACACAGACTATGGCTACACCTTC.

This sequence joins TRBV7-2 and TRBJ2-3; a possible D gene is TRBD2 (7 bases). CDR1 is SGHTA and CDR2 is FQGNSA in the germline V gene. Trimming pared 6 bases from V and 4 bases from J, leaving 14 bases between. The CDR3 sequence is 14 residues long. In DNA, the CDR3 is TGTGCCAGCAGAGGGAGGGGGAGGGCAGATACGCAGTATTTT. Translating gives CASRGRGRADTQYF. The full variable domain, rest sourced from reference TRBV7-2 and TRBJ2-3, is GAGVSQSPSNKVTEKGKDVELRCDPISGHTALYWYRQSLGQGLEFLIYFQGNSAPDKSGLPSDRFSAERTGGSVSTLTIQRTQQEDSAVYLCASRGRGRADTQYFGPGTRLTVL.

This clone occurred once. This chain connects TRBV5-1 to TRBJ2-2; 7 bases map to TRBD1. With 2 bases clipped from V and 5 bases from J, the junction kept 3 bases outside the gene matches. The CDR3 consists of 14 residues. Germline CDR1 is SGHRS and CDR2 is YFSETQ. The CDR3 coding sequence is TGCGCCAGCAGCTTTAGGACAGGAACCGGGGAGCTGTTTTTT. Translation: CASSFRTGTGELFF.

This clone was picked up one time. The chain is built from TRBV6-4 and TRBJ2-7; TRBD1 matches at 11 bases. CDR1 is MRHNA and CDR2 is SNTAGT in the germline V gene. This CDR3 has 17 amino acids. J was trimmed by 6 bases and V by 6 bases; bases with no gene match: 16. CDR3 in DNA: TGTGCCAGCAGGACCCGATGCCGGGACAGGGGGTTTAGCGAGCAGTACTTC. The encoded protein is CASRTRCRDRGFSEQYF.

V gene TRBV7-9 combines with J gene TRBJ1-5; 8 bases fit TRBD1. The CDR3 contains 16 residues. The germline CDR1 and CDR2 sequences are SEHNR and FQNEAQ (reference sequence). Losses at the gene ends were 3 bases for V and 4 bases for J; bases not matched to a gene: 8. CDR3 in amino acids: CASSLWGTGSNQPQHF. DNA for the CDR3: TGTGCCAGCAGCTTGTGGGGGACAGGCTCGAATCAGCCCCAGCATTTT.

This clone rates as medium-sized. This chain connects TRBV4-2 to TRBJ2-3, with 11 bases identical to TRBD2. Germline CDR1 is LGHNA and CDR2 is YNFKEQ. The CDR3 spans 16 residues. J lost 3 bases, V lost 0 bases, and 2 bases had no gene match. CDR3 region: CASSQELAGGTDTQYF. CDR3 in DNA: TGTGCCAGCAGCCAAGAATTAGCGGGGGGGACAGATACGCAGTATTTT.

The CDR3 spells CATSREADNGYTF. The CDR3 nucleotides read TGTGCCACCAGCAGAGAGGCCGACAATGGCTACACCTTC. The chain carries TRBV15 and TRBJ1-2; D is uncertain. V lost 0 bases and J 6 bases, leaving 8 bases between the germline ends. The CDR3 is 13 residues long. Germline CDR1 is LNHNV and CDR2 is YYDKDF (reference sequence).

The chain links TRBV6-6 to TRBJ1-3; unclear D gene. V was clipped by 7 bases and J by 0 bases, with 16 bases between them. Germline V lookup: CDR1 MNHNY, CDR2 SVGAGI (reference sequence). The CDR3 totals 16 residues. In nucleotides, the CDR3 is TGTGCCAGCAAACTAAATGCCGGTCTCTCTGGAAACACCATATATTTT. Translation gives CASKLNAGLSGNTIYF.

The chain combines TRBV5-1 with TRBJ1-5; 8 positions match TRBD1. V was pared by 0 bases and J by 6 bases, with 2 bases of the junction left unmatched. Germline V lookup: CDR1 SGHRS, CDR2 YFSETQ. The CDR3 extends over 14 amino acids. Here the CDR3 reads CASSLGQGAQPQHF. The CDR3, as DNA: TGCGCCAGCAGCTTGGGGCAGGGGGCTCAGCCCCAGCATTTT.

V is TRBV5-6 and J is TRBJ2-1; D is unresolved. Looked up from germline, CDR1 is SGHDT and CDR2 is YYEEEE. The CDR3 runs 11 residues. V dropped 4 bases and J dropped 11 bases, with 10 bases sitting between them. The CDR3: CASSRQAKQFF. In nucleotides, the CDR3 is TGTGCCAGCAGCCGCCAGGCAAAGCAGTTCTTC.

DNA for the CDR3: TGTGCCAGCAGTTTAGGGAGATCCTATAATTCACCCCTCCACTTT. It yields the protein CASSLGRSYNSPLHF. The chain employs TRBV25-1 and TRBJ1-6; D unclear. CDR1 and CDR2 from the germline V gene are MGHDK and SYGVNS. This CDR3 region has 15 residues. Between the trimmed V and J ends, which lost 5 bases and 1 base, there was a span of 9 bases. The variable domain in full, with the rest retrieved from reference TRBV25-1 and TRBJ1-6, is EADIYQTPRYLVIGTGKKITLECSQTMGHDKMYWYQQDPGMELHLIHYSYGVNSTEKGDLSSESTVSRIRTEHFPLTLESARPSHTSQYLCASSLGRSYNSPLHFGNGTRLTVT.

This chain connects TRBV7-8 to TRBJ2-7; D remains ambiguous. Germline V gene sequence: CDR1 SGHVS, CDR2 FQNEAQ. V lost 5 bases to trimming and J lost 2 bases, with 16 bases between them. The length of the CDR3 is 15 residues. CDR3 coding DNA: TGTGCCAGCAGCCCATATCCTGGGCCCGCCTACGAGCAGTACTTC. It codes for CASSPYPGPAYEQYF. Filled out from reference TRBV7-8 and TRBJ2-7, the complete variable domain reads GAGVSQSPRYKVAKRGQDVALRCDPISGHVSLFWYQQALGQGPEFLTYFQNEAQLDKSGLPSDRFFAERPEGSVSTLKIQRTQQEDSAVYLCASSPYPGPAYEQYFGPGTRLTVT.

The chain joins TRBV4-3 to TRBJ2-5; 8 bases are a match to TRBD2. CDR1 is LGHNA and CDR2 is YSLEER in the germline V gene. The CDR3 has 15 amino acids. The J segment lost 5 bases and the V segment lost 1 base, leaving 6 bases of the junction unmatched. The CDR3 spells CASSQAGGPGETQYF. Here the CDR3 DNA reads TGCGCCAGCAGCCAAGCGGGGGGGCCCGGGGAGACCCAGTACTTC.

This chain links TRBV18 with TRBJ1-5; D might be TRBD1 (5 bases). Trimming stripped 5 bases from V and 3 bases from J, with 17 bases between. CDR3 size: 16 residues. The V gene's germline CDR1 is KGHSH and CDR2 LQKENI. CDR3 amino acids: CASSASDRPPNQPQHF. The CDR3 region has the DNA TGTGCCAGCTCAGCATCTGACAGACCCCCCAATCAGCCCCAGCATTTT.

The chain links TRBV9 to TRBJ2-5, with 10 positions matching TRBD1. The CDR3 contains 14 residues. With V trimmed by 8 bases and J by 5 bases, 9 bases remained unmatched. From germline, CDR1 is SGDLS and CDR2 YYNGEE. For the CDR3, the DNA is TGTGCCAGTAGCAGACAGGGGGCACGGGAGACCCAGTACTTC. This codes for CASSRQGARETQYF.

This chain uses TRBV9 with TRBJ2-1, with a weak D call TRBD1 (6 bases). With 3 bases removed from V and 1 base from J, the gap between germline ends came to 8 bases. Germline-derived CDR1 and CDR2 are SGDLS and YYNGEE. The CDR3 totals 14 residues. The DNA for the CDR3 is TGTGCCAGCAGCGAAGGGGGATCCTACAATGAGCAGTTCTTC. As protein: CASSEGGSYNEQFF.

This chain joins TRBV19 and TRBJ1-2; D remains ambiguous. The CDR3 consists of 15 residues. Germline V gene data show CDR1 as LNHDA and CDR2 as SQIVND (reference sequence). The V gene lost 7 bases and the J gene lost 5 bases, with 20 bases spanning the gap. Here the CDR3 reads CASNPRDPGFYGYTF. The CDR3 DNA follows: TGTGCCAGTAATCCGAGGGATCCGGGGTTTTATGGCTACACCTTC. Full variable domain (rest looked up from reference TRBV19 and TRBJ1-2): DGGITQSPKYLFRKEGQNVTLSCEQNLNHDAMYWYRQDPGQGLRLIYYSQIVNDFQKGDIAEGYSVSREKKESFPLTVTSAQKNPTAFYLCASNPRDPGFYGYTFGSGTRLTVV.

The chain recombines TRBV11-2 with TRBJ2-1, with TRBD1 identical over 9 bases. In germline, CDR1 is SGHAT, CDR2 FQNNGV. The CDR3 is 14 amino acids. Unmatched junction bases numbered 6, after V lost 5 bases and J lost 7 bases. The CDR3 DNA is TGTGCCAGCAGCGCACGGGACAGGGTTAATGAGCAGTTCTTC. Translated, it gives CASSARDRVNEQFF.